Included here is one TCR beta chain sequence, with context. Only in-frame clones appear in the TCRdb table, and some are missing; sequencing was by immunoSEQ multiplex PCR. The table lists about 230,000 clones, 70% to 85% of them singletons. This sample is drawn from a study of blood T cell repertoires in COVID-19. The J segment lost 2 bases and the V segment lost 4 bases, leaving 7 bases of the junction unmatched. The CDR3 runs 16 residues. Germline CDR1 SEHNR, CDR2 FQNEAQ (reference sequence). The source is a man aged 40-49 years who had recovered from COVID-19. V usage is TRBV7-9 and J usage is TRBJ2-1; TRBD2 matches 8 bases. Specimen: peripheral blood. CDR3 amino acids: CASSSRSGLAYNEQFF. The CDR3 DNA reads TGTGCCAGCAGCTCGCGATCGGGACTAGCCTACAATGAGCAGTTCTTC.